These T cell receptor beta chains were read from a single sample in a study of T cell clonotyping in hematopoietic cell transplantation. This table comes from immunoSEQ multiplex PCR, and its TCRdb copy is limited to in-frame clones, with some not included. The table records some 28,000 clones, 82% of them present only once. The sample was peripheral blood mononuclear cells, taken before stem cell transplant. These receptors were collected from a middle-aged man with acute myeloid leukemia. Some clones in this sample may be carry-over from other donors' samples. Each CDR3 is given with its conserved first and last residue. D genes are given only for firm matches. Part of the rows lack a size; the others show once, few, many or a class for expanded clones.

abundance,d_gene,v_gene,j_gene,CDR3aa,CDR3nt
.,.,TRBV7-6,TRBJ2-2,CASSLEGGTGELFF,TGTGCCAGCAGCTTAGAGGGGGGCACCGGGGAGCTGTTTTTT
.,TRBD2,TRBV6-5,TRBJ2-7,CASSVSGPRDEQYF,TGTGCCAGCAGCGTTAGCGGGCCACGGGACGAGCAGTACTTC
.,.,TRBV6-6,TRBJ2-7,CATAGPRSYEQYF,TGTGCCACCGCGGGACCGCGCTCCTACGAGCAGTACTTC
.,.,TRBV11-2,TRBJ2-1,CASSWTVWGGEQFF,TGTGCCAGCAGCTGGACAGTTTGGGGGGGTGAGCAGTTCTTC
.,.,TRBV7-8,TRBJ1-5,CASSPPGREDQPQHF,TGTGCCAGCAGCCCCCCGGGAAGGGAGGATCAGCCCCAGCATTTT
.,TRBD2,TRBV7-2,TRBJ2-2,CASSFSGGNTGELFF,TGTGCCAGCAGCTTTAGCGGGGGGAACACCGGGGAGCTGTTTTTT
few,TRBD1,TRBV5-4,TRBJ2-7,CASSIQGDGYEQYF,TGTGCCAGCAGCATACAGGGGGACGGTTACGAGCAGTACTTC
.,.,TRBV6-5,TRBJ1-4,CASSQQGRTNEKLFF,TGTGCCAGCAGTCAACAGGGTCGGACTAATGAAAAACTGTTTTTT
.,.,TRBV11-2,TRBJ2-1,CASSLTPRDNEQFF,TGTGCCAGCAGCCTCACCCCTAGGGACAATGAGCAGTTCTTC
.,.,TRBV27,TRBJ1-2,CASSLWSGSGYTF,TGTGCCAGCAGTTTATGGTCAGGGAGTGGCTACACCTTC
.,.,TRBV7-6,TRBJ2-7,CASSLVSGDEQYF,TGTGCCAGCAGCTTAGTATCGGGAGACGAGCAGTACTTC
.,.,TRBV18,TRBJ2-2,CASSVRGRDTGELFF,TGTGCCAGCTCCGTGAGGGGCAGGGACACCGGGGAGCTGTTTTTT
.,.,TRBV10-3,TRBJ1-1,CAISESLGNTEAFF,TGTGCCATCAGTGAGTCCCTTGGGAACACTGAAGCTTTCTTT
.,.,TRBV30,TRBJ1-6,CAWSVGGYNSPLHF,TGTGCCTGGAGTGTTGGGGGTTATAATTCACCCCTCCACTTT
.,TRBD2,TRBV19,TRBJ2-5,CASSTSGGRGETQYF,TGTGCCAGTAGTACCAGCGGGGGGCGCGGAGAGACCCAGTACTTC
.,TRBD1,TRBV5-4,TRBJ1-2,CASSHSGTGGDVYYGYTF,TGTGCCAGCAGCCACTCGGGCACAGGGGGCGATGTCTACTATGGCTACACCTTC
.,.,TRBV6-5,TRBJ2-3,CASSRTSTADTQYF,TGTGCCAGCAGTCGTACGTCTACAGCAGATACGCAGTATTTT
.,.,TRBV10-3,TRBJ2-5,CAISRGETQYF,TGTGCCATCAGCCGCGGGGAGACCCAGTACTTC
.,.,TRBV2,TRBJ1-5,CASSGRGGGNQPQHF,TGTGCCAGCAGTGGCCGGGGAGGGGGCAATCAGCCCCAGCATTTT
.,.,TRBV29-1,TRBJ2-7,CSVEWGYEQYF,TGCAGCGTTGAATGGGGCTACGAGCAGTACTTC
.,TRBD1,TRBV5-1,TRBJ2-3,CASSIYGTGVTDTQYF,TGCGCCAGCAGCATCTACGGGACAGGGGTGACAGATACGCAGTATTTT
.,TRBD1,TRBV5-1,TRBJ2-7,CASSISGQGYEQYF,TGCGCCAGCAGCATCTCCGGACAGGGGTACGAGCAGTACTTC
.,TRBD2,TRBV19,TRBJ2-7,CASSILSGDSYEQYF,TGTGCCAGTAGTATTCTGAGCGGGGACTCCTACGAGCAGTACTTC
.,.,TRBV5-1,TRBJ1-2,CASSLTTQGISETYYGYTF,TGCGCCAGCAGCTTGACAACCCAAGGAATTTCCGAAACATACTATGGCTACACCTTC
once,.,TRBV6-6,TRBJ1-2,CASNSKPGAGGYTF,TGTGCCAGCAATTCTAAACCGGGGGCGGGGGGCTACACCTTC
.,.,TRBV9,TRBJ2-2,CASSVQNTGELFF,TGTGCCAGCAGCGTACAGAACACCGGGGAGCTGTTTTTT
.,.,TRBV6-1,TRBJ1-1,CASHFPNTEAFF,TGTGCCAGCCATTTCCCTAACACTGAAGCTTTCTTT
.,.,TRBV7-2,TRBJ2-1,CASSLDQPGVHEQFF,TGTGCCAGCAGCTTAGATCAACCCGGGGTACATGAGCAGTTCTTC
.,.,TRBV7-9,TRBJ1-1,CASSLKARGEGNTEAFF,TGTGCCAGCAGCTTAAAGGCCCGGGGAGAAGGGAACACTGAAGCTTTCTTT
.,.,TRBV11-3,TRBJ2-1,CASSLMDENNEQFF,TGTGCCAGCAGCTTAATGGACGAAAACAATGAGCAGTTCTTC
.,.,TRBV5-1,TRBJ2-7,CASSPQGSPYEQYF,TGCGCCAGCAGCCCCCAGGGGTCTCCCTACGAGCAGTACTTC
.,TRBD2,TRBV28,TRBJ2-2,CASSRGDTGELFF,TGTGCCAGCAGCCGGGGGGACACCGGGGAGCTGTTTTTT
.,.,TRBV28,TRBJ1-4,CASSRPLGQVTNEKLFF,TGTGCCAGCAGCCGACCCCTGGGGCAGGTGACTAATGAAAAACTGTTTTTT
.,.,TRBV5-6,TRBJ1-1,CASSLVTGSHTEAFF,TGTGCCAGCAGCTTGGTCACCGGGAGTCACACTGAAGCTTTCTTT
.,TRBD2,TRBV5-4,TRBJ2-5,CASSLQGRAQETQYF,TGTGCCAGCAGCCTTCAAGGGAGGGCGCAAGAGACCCAGTACTTC
.,TRBD1,TRBV28,TRBJ1-4,CASSYRGRGNEKLFF,TGTGCCAGCAGTTACAGGGGGCGCGGTAATGAAAAACTGTTTTTT
few,TRBD2,TRBV6-1,TRBJ2-7,CASSEPGGGRGRPNEQYF,TGTGCCAGCAGTGAACCGGGGGGCGGGCGCGGGAGGCCCAACGAGCAGTACTTC
.,TRBD2,TRBV7-6,TRBJ2-1,CASSQGLAAYNEQFF,TGTGCCAGCAGCCAGGGACTAGCGGCGTACAATGAGCAGTTCTTC
.,.,TRBV7-2,TRBJ1-2,CASTIDRSGGYTF,TGTGCCAGCACCATAGACAGGTCAGGCGGCTACACCTTC
.,TRBD1,TRBV19,TRBJ1-5,CASSMAGQGWGYSNQPQHF,TGTGCCAGTAGTATGGCCGGACAGGGTTGGGGGTATAGCAATCAGCCCCAGCATTTT
.,.,TRBV5-6,TRBJ2-7,CASSPGDYEQYF,TGTGCCAGCAGCCCCGGGGACTACGAGCAGTACTTC
.,.,TRBV6-1,TRBJ1-1,CASSEVAGAEAFF,TGTGCCAGCAGTGAGGTTGCAGGCGCTGAAGCTTTCTTT
.,.,TRBV28,TRBJ2-7,CASSPPDPGTMEGYEQYF,TGTGCCAGCAGTCCCCCGGATCCAGGGACAATGGAAGGCTACGAGCAGTACTTC
.,.,TRBV19,TRBJ1-3,CASRYTAVSNSGNTIYF,TGTGCCAGCCGCTACACCGCAGTGTCGAACTCTGGAAACACCATATATTTT
.,TRBD2,TRBV2,TRBJ2-3,CASSVGNSGGDTQYF,TGTGCCAGCAGTGTGGGTAACAGCGGGGGAGATACGCAGTATTTT
once,TRBD2,TRBV11-3,TRBJ2-7,CASSLAGGGSYEQYF,TGTGCCAGCAGCTTAGCTGGCGGGGGCTCCTACGAGCAGTACTTC
.,.,TRBV29-1,TRBJ2-1,CSVDGLPFSYNEQFF,TGCAGCGTTGACGGACTCCCCTTTTCCTACAATGAGCAGTTCTTC
.,.,TRBV19,TRBJ2-1,CASRAGSVYNEQFF,TGTGCCAGTAGGGCTGGGTCGGTCTACAATGAGCAGTTCTTC